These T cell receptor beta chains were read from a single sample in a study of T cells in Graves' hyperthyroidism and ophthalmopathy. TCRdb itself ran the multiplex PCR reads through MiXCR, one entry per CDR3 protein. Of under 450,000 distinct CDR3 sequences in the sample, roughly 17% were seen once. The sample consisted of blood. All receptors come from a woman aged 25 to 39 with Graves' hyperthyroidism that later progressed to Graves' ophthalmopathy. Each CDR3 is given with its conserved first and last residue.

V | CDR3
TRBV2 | CASRAGTSGITYEQYF
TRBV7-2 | CASSPDSFGNTEAFF
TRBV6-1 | CASSDSAGWDYGYTF
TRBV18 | CASSPGTFYEQYF
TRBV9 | CASSSGTGWDEQYF
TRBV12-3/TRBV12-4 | CASAQGVNTEAFF
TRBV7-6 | CASSLSPGGNSPLHF
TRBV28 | CASSLAGSFNTEAFF
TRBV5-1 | CASSSDRGENTIYF
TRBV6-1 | CASSPSTVSTDTQYF
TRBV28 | CASSQGKNSPLHF
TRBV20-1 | CSASEGLGQPQHF
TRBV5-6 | CASTLGLAVNTGELFF
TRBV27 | CASSLSGGAAYEQYF
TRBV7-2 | CASSLGWRGSLSYEQYF
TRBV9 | CASSVGGGATYNEQFF
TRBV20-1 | CSAPGVVGTEAFF
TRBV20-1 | CSALPGQGTPYEQYF